Below, 7 T cell receptor beta chains from the same sample are listed, as sequenced in a study of T cells in Graves' hyperthyroidism and ophthalmopathy. TCR beta CDR3 region amplification was performed from RNA transcripts. A first-round RT-PCR of the TCR CDR3 used the HTBI primer set. MiXCR, run by TCRdb on the multiplex PCR reads, gives a single entry per CDR3 protein. The sample consists of about 350,000 distinct CDR3 sequences, approximately 16% of them appearing once. Material: blood. Every receptor here comes from a woman in her fifties or sixties with Graves' ophthalmopathy.

V and J are TRBV6-1 and TRBJ2-1; possible D gene TRBD2, 6 bases. Trimming pared 6 bases from V and 2 bases from J, leaving 17 bases between. The CDR3 covers 16 residues. Germline CDR1 and CDR2: MNHNS and SASEGT. The CDR3 DNA is TGTGCCAGCAGAGTTGGGACTTCAATAACCTACAATGAGCAGTTCTTC. This translates into CASRVGTSITYNEQFF.

This clonotype occurred many times. The genes are TRBV10-2 and TRBJ2-7, with D perhaps given as TRBD1 or TRBD2 (5 bases each). The V gene lost 9 bases and the J gene lost 2 bases, with 17 bases spanning the gap. Germline V gene data show CDR1 as WSHSY and CDR2 as SAAADI. The CDR3 length is 14 residues. The CDR3 DNA is TGCGCCAGTCAATCCGGGACGGCTACCTACGAGCAGTACTTC. As protein: CASQSGTATYEQYF.

This clonotype was found many times. J is TRBJ2-1 and V is TRBV7-9; D gene uncertain. V lost 5 bases and J lost 4, with 9 bases in between. This CDR3 is 13 amino acids long. Germline V gives CDR1 SEHNR, CDR2 FQNEAQ (reference sequence). CDR3 region: CASSLPWYNEQFF. The CDR3 bases are TGTGCCAGCAGCCTCCCATGGTACAATGAGCAGTTCTTC. Using reference TRBV7-9 and TRBJ2-1 for the parts outside the CDR3, the full variable domain is DTGVSQNPRHKITKRGQNVTFRCDPISEHNRLYWYRQTLGQGPEFLTYFQNEAQLEKSRLLSDRFSAERPKGSFSTLEIQRTEQGDSAMYLCASSLPWYNEQFFGPGTRLTVL.

In this sample, this clonotype turned up a few times. This chain joins TRBV18 and TRBJ2-5; D remains ambiguous. V was shortened by 1 base and J by 4 bases, with 10 bases between the two germline ends. This CDR3 region has 14 residues. Germline CDR1 KGHSH, CDR2 LQKENI. CDR3 region: CASSPRNPRETQYF. For the CDR3, the DNA is TGTGCCAGCTCACCACGAAATCCGCGAGAGACCCAGTACTTC.

A few counts support this clonotype. The chain has TRBV5-1 and TRBJ2-3; the match to TRBD2 covers 8 bases. Per germline, CDR1 SGHRS and CDR2 YFSETQ. Losses at the gene ends were 4 bases for V and 3 bases for J; bases not matched to a gene: 7. This CDR3 region has 15 residues. CDR3 sequence: CASSRNQRETDTQYF. The CDR3 nucleotides are TGCGCCAGCAGCCGAAACCAGCGGGAGACAGATACGCAGTATTTT.

At least ten counts were recorded for this clonotype. The rearrangement joins TRBV10-1 to TRBJ2-7; D is unresolved. Trimming pared 3 bases from V and 4 bases from J, leaving 13 bases between. CDR1 and CDR2 from the germline V gene are WNHNN and SYGVQD (reference sequence). This CDR3 region has 14 residues. CDR3 DNA sequence: TGCGCCAGCAGTGAATCCGGCAGCCAGTACGAGCAGTACTTC. It encodes CASSESGSQYEQYF.

This clonotype was recorded many times. The rearrangement uses TRBV7-3 and TRBJ2-5; TRBD2 might be the D (6 bases). CDR1 SGHTA and CDR2 FQGTGA come from the germline V gene. V gave up 2 bases and J gave up 5 bases, with 15 bases separating them. This CDR3 comprises 15 residues. For the CDR3, the DNA is TGTGCCAGCAGCTTAGGGGTAGCGGACCGGGAGACCCAGTACTTC. It specifies CASSLGVADRETQYF.